Shown below are 20 T cell receptor beta chains from a single sample sequenced in a study of glioma-infiltrating T cells. Amplification of TCR alpha and beta CDR3 regions from RNA used iRepertoire nested multiplex PCR. TCRdb itself ran the multiplex PCR reads through MiXCR, one entry per CDR3 protein. The sample lists tens of thousands of distinct CDR3 sequences, 35% to 45% seen once, with approximately 38% in the top ten. What was sequenced was glioma tissue, nonneoplastic brain tissue, or PBMCs (not recorded which). Every receptor here comes from a human donor with low-grade glioma or glioblastoma, undergoing nonglioma brain surgery, or in good health (not recorded which).

This clonotype showed up many times. Here the CDR3 reads CASSLSPSGEQYF. CDR3 DNA: TGTGCCAGCAGCTTAAGTCCTAGCGGGGAGCAGTACTTC. The chain uses TRBV7-2 and TRBJ2-7; 8 nucleotides align to TRBD2. CDR1 and CDR2 (germline): SGHTA, FQGNSA. This CDR3 has 13 amino acids. After removal of 2 bases from V and 7 bases from J, the junction contained 4 bases not matched to a gene.

This clonotype was counted ten times or more. The rearrangement joins TRBV6-1 to TRBJ2-5; D is tentatively TRBD1 or TRBD2 (5 bases each). CDR1 and CDR2 (germline): MNHNS, SASEGT. The CDR3 length is 13 residues. V dropped 6 bases and J dropped 0 bases, with 8 bases sitting between them. CDR3: CASSGTYQETQYF. The CDR3 DNA reads as TGTGCCAGCAGCGGGACGTACCAAGAGACCCAGTACTTC.

Details on this clonotype: A much larger clone differs by one base, so this may be a read error. The J gene is TRBJ2-1, the V gene TRBV4-1; possible D gene TRBD2, 6 bases. Per the germline V gene, CDR1 is MGHRA and CDR2 is YSYEKL. The CDR3 runs 15 residues. CDR3 region: CASSPIGGGYNEQFF. The CDR3 DNA follows: TGTGCCAGCTCACCAATAGGTGGGGGGTACAATGAGCAGTTCTTC.

This clonotype was counted at least ten times. The chain is built from TRBV24-1 and TRBJ2-3; D uncertain. The CDR3 is 15 residues long. Germline CDR1 and CDR2: KGHDR and SFDVKD. Trimming pared 3 bases from V and 5 bases from J, leaving 14 bases between. The CDR3 DNA is TGTGCCACCAGTGATCTCGGTACTGGCCAAGATACGCAGTATTTT. Translation: CATSDLGTGQDTQYF.

The V gene is TRBV4-1, the J gene TRBJ2-1; D tentatively reads TRBD1 or TRBD2 (5 bases each). V lost 4 bases and J 8 bases, leaving 12 bases between the germline ends. The CDR3 is 13 residues long. The germline V gene has CDR1 MGHRA and CDR2 YSYEKL. CDR3 loop: CASSRTGTDEQFF. The CDR3 nucleotides read TGCGCCAGCAGCCGGACCGGGACGGATGAGCAGTTCTTC.

As to this clonotype: This may be a read error: a much more frequent sequence differs by one nucleotide. The chain joins TRBV2 to TRBJ2-2, with 10 bases identical to TRBD2. Looked up from germline, CDR1 is SNHLY and CDR2 is FYNNEI. The CDR3 contains 18 residues. V was clipped by 3 bases and J by 6 bases; unmatched bases: 13. As DNA, the CDR3 is TGTGCCAGCAGTGACCACACTAGCGGGGATTTTTTCCCCGGGGAGCTGTTTTTT. This encodes CASSDHTSGDFFPGELFF.

The genes are TRBV15 and TRBJ2-3; D remains unclear. The CDR3 loop spans 11 amino acids. Deletions cut 6 bases from V and 8 bases from J, with 9 bases between. Germline CDR1 is LNHNV and CDR2 is YYDKDF (reference sequence). As DNA, the CDR3 is TGTGCCACCAGTGCCGGCCTTACGCAGTATTTT. Protein sequence: CATSAGLTQYF. The full variable domain, rest sourced from reference TRBV15 and TRBJ2-3, is DAMVIQNPRYQVTQFGKPVTLSCSQTLNHNVMYWYQQKSSQAPKLLFHYYDKDFNNEADTPDNFQSRRPNTSFCFLDIRSPGLGDTAMYLCATSAGLTQYFGPGTRLTVL.

This clonotype was seen just once. This may arise from a read error, as a much more abundant clone is one base away. This chain connects TRBV2 to TRBJ2-7; 7 positions agree with TRBD1. CDR1 and CDR2 (germline): SNHLY, FYNNEI. This CDR3 comprises 14 residues. CDR3: CACNGGQTLYGQYF. CDR3 nucleotide sequence: TGTGCCTGTAATGGGGGACAGACACTTTACGGGCAGTACTTC.

Notes on this clonotype: Without the conserved terminal phenylalanine or tryptophan, this CDR3 likely stems from a read error. The chain uses TRBV18 and TRBJ1-6, with 7 bases matching TRBD1. With V trimmed by 6 bases and J by 4 bases, 6 bases remained unmatched. The germline gives CDR1 KGHSH, CDR2 LQKENI. The CDR3 runs to 15 residues. This chain's CDR3 is CASSTTGSYNSPLHS. For the CDR3, the DNA is TGTGCCAGCTCTACGACAGGGTCGTATAATTCACCCCTCCACTCT.

As to this clonotype: This sequence may be a read error, since a much larger clone differs from it by one base. The V call is TRBV5-1, the J call TRBJ2-1, with 7 bases aligning to TRBD2. Germline V CDR1 and CDR2: SGHRS, YFSETQ. With 3 bases clipped from V and 13 bases from J, the junction kept 10 bases outside the gene matches. This CDR3 comprises 13 residues. The CDR3: CASSSGTKETQFF. In DNA form, the CDR3 reads TGCGCCAGCAGCTCCGGGACTAAAGAGACCCAGTTCTTC.

In the case of this clonotype: Given a much more abundant clone one base away, this may be a read error. The chain employs TRBV14 and TRBJ2-2; D unresolved. Germline lookup yields CDR1 SGHDN and CDR2 FVKESK. The CDR3 runs to 17 residues. The CDR3 DNA reads as TGTGCCGGCAGCCAAGAAAAGTTTATGGTAAACACCGGGGAGCTGTTTTTT. Translation: CAGSQEKFMVNTGELFF.

This clonotype appeared a few times. A clone one base away is much larger, so this may be a read error. The rearrangement uses TRBV20-1 and TRBJ1-1; 7 positions agree with TRBD1. Germline V CDR1 and CDR2: DFQATT, SNEGSKA (reference sequence). With 0 bases clipped from V and 4 bases from J, the junction kept 2 bases outside the gene matches. CDR3 length: 13 residues. DNA of the CDR3: TGCAGTGCTAGAGACAGGGGGGGCACTGAAGCTTTCTTT. This codes for CSARDRGGTEAFF.

This clonotype was observed once. Its ends do not fully match the called genes, so a read error is possible. J is TRBJ2-3 and V is TRBV7-2; 7 bases fit TRBD2. Looked up from germline, CDR1 is SGHTA and CDR2 is FQGNSA. The CDR3 totals 14 residues. Here the CDR3 reads CASGLGGGTDTQYF. As DNA, the CDR3 is TGTGCCAGCGGCTTGGGAGGGGGCACAGATACGCAGTATTTT.

This clonotype came up many times. The chain uses TRBV2 and TRBJ2-3; no definite D call. Germline values: CDR1 SNHLY, CDR2 FYNNEI. The CDR3 length is 13 residues. The V and J ends lost 4 bases and 5 bases respectively, with 10 bases between them. CDR3 sequence reads: CASSGGPEDTQYF. In DNA, the CDR3 is TGTGCCAGCAGTGGAGGTCCGGAAGATACGCAGTATTTT.

The chain recombines TRBV6-1 with TRBJ2-7; 10 bases match TRBD2. Germline CDR1 reads MNHNS; CDR2 reads SASEGT. Trimming took 6 bases from V and 7 from J; bases not matched to a gene: 6. CDR3 length: 13 amino acids. DNA for the CDR3: TGTGCCAGCAGCACTAGCGGGGCCCAAGAGCAGTACTTC. The encoded protein is CASSTSGAQEQYF.

The chain is built from TRBV28 and TRBJ2-1, with TRBD1 matching 8 bases. Per the germline V gene, CDR1 is MDHEN and CDR2 is SYDVKM. The J segment lost 10 bases and the V segment lost 8 bases, leaving 16 bases of the junction unmatched. The CDR3 consists of 15 residues. The DNA for the CDR3 is TGTGCCAGCCTTCCATCCTCGGGACAGGTTTACGAGCAGTTCTTC. Translated: CASLPSSGQVYEQFF. Using reference TRBV28 and TRBJ2-1 for the parts outside the CDR3, the full variable domain is DVKVTQSSRYLVKRTGEKVFLECVQDMDHENMFWYRQDPGLGLRLIYFSYDVKMKEKGDIPEGYSVSREKKERFSLILESASTNQTSMYLCASLPSSGQVYEQFFGPGTRLTVL.

Comments on this clonotype: A clone one base away is much larger, so this may be a read error. V is TRBV4-1 and J is TRBJ2-5; the D gene is possibly TRBD2 (6 bases). This CDR3 has 17 residues. V lost 1 base and J 2 bases, leaving 17 bases between the germline ends. Germline assignment: CDR1 MGHRA and CDR2 YSYEKL. In DNA form, the CDR3 reads TGCGCCAGCAGCCAAGGCCGGACTATCGGCTCACAAGAGACCCAGTACTTC. This codes for CASSQGRTIGSQETQYF.

This clonotype was picked up one time. The CDR3 carries no conserved terminal phenylalanine or tryptophan, so it likely arises from a read error. The J gene is TRBJ2-1, the V gene TRBV7-2; TRBD2 is a possible D gene (5 bases). Germline V gives CDR1 SGHTA, CDR2 FQGNSA. Trimming left V 5 bases short and J 0 bases short, with 17 bases between. The CDR3 extends over 17 amino acids. DNA of the CDR3: TGTGCCAGCAGCCCCGACGGGATACAGATCTCCTACAATGAGCAGTTCCTC. This sequence encodes CASSPDGIQISYNEQFL.

This clonotype was counted at least ten times. One junction end does not reproduce the germline sequence, and a read error may be involved. The chain carries TRBV20-1 and TRBJ1-6; 8 bases align to TRBD1. Per germline, CDR1 DFQATT and CDR2 SNEGSKA (reference sequence). The CDR3 has 11 residues. CDR3 in DNA: TGCAGTGCCAGACGGACAGGGACAGTTGAATTT. Amino acid sequence: CSARRTGTVEF.

Note on this clonotype: Mismatch with germline at one junction end may stem from a read error. The V and J genes are TRBV6-1 and TRBJ1-1; D call uncertain. Germline CDR1 is MNHNS and CDR2 is SASEGT. The CDR3 length is 14 residues. The CDR3 DNA reads as TGTGCCAGCACCCTCCAAGGGTTTAGCACTGAGGCTTTCTTT. Translating it yields CASTLQGFSTEAFF.